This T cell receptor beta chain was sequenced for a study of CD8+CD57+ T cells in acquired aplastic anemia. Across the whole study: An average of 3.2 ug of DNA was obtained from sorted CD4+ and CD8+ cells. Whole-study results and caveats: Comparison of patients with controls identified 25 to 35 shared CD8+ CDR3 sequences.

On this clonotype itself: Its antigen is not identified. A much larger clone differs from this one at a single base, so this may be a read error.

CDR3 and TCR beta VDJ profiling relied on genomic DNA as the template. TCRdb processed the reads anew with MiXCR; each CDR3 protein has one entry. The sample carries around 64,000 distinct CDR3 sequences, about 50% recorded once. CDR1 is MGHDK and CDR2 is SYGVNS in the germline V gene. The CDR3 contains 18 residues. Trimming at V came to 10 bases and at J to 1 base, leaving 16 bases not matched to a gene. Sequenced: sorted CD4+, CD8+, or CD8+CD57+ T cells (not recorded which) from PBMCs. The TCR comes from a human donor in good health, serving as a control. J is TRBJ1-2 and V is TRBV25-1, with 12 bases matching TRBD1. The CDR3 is CAISRHRDRGRGNYGYTF. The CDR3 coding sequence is TGTGCCATCAGCAGACACCGGGACAGGGGGCGAGGTAACTATGGCTACACCTTC.